This is a list of T cell receptor beta chains from one sample in a study of CD8+ T cells in alopecia areata. Generated by immunoSEQ multiplex PCR, the TCRdb table keeps only in-frame clones and is missing some. This sample has 200,000 to 250,000 clones, with over 60% found just once. Source: CD4+ T cells sorted from blood, taken at week 4, from a patient treated with tofacitinib. The receptors were sampled from a human donor with alopecia areata. Each CDR3 is given with its conserved first and last residue. Each record gives: D gene, V gene, J gene, clone size, CDR3 protein, CDR3 DNA. D genes are given only for firm matches. Clone size is not always given. Where it is, it says once, few, many or a class for expanded clones.

D gene: TRBD1
V gene: TRBV15
J gene: TRBJ1-2
clone size: few
CDR3 protein: CATSRGQGNYGYTF
CDR3 DNA: TGTGCCACCAGCAGGGGACAGGGTAACTATGGCTACACCTTC

D gene: .
V gene: TRBV12-5
J gene: TRBJ1-5
clone size: few
CDR3 protein: CASGSKGSQPQHF
CDR3 DNA: TGTGCTAGTGGTTCCAAGGGGAGTCAGCCCCAGCATTTT

D gene: .
V gene: TRBV4-3
J gene: TRBJ1-1
clone size: once
CDR3 protein: CASSQDFGQPNTEAFF
CDR3 DNA: TGCGCCAGCAGCCAAGATTTTGGACAGCCGAACACTGAAGCTTTCTTT

D gene: .
V gene: TRBV10-2
J gene: TRBJ1-5
clone size: .
CDR3 protein: CASGGSGGHQPQHF
CDR3 DNA: TGCGCCAGTGGGGGTAGTGGGGGGCATCAGCCCCAGCATTTT

D gene: .
V gene: TRBV7-3
J gene: TRBJ2-3
clone size: .
CDR3 protein: CASARSGTDTQYF
CDR3 DNA: TGTGCCAGCGCTCGGTCGGGCACAGATACGCAGTATTTT

D gene: .
V gene: TRBV6-6
J gene: TRBJ1-5
clone size: .
CDR3 protein: CASSWHLSQGQHF
CDR3 DNA: TGTGCCAGCAGTTGGCATTTAAGTCAGGGTCAGCATTTT

D gene: .
V gene: TRBV29-1
J gene: TRBJ1-4
clone size: .
CDR3 protein: CSVSSGVVSKLFF
CDR3 DNA: TGCAGCGTATCGTCAGGGGTTGTCTCAAAACTGTTTTTT

D gene: .
V gene: TRBV14
J gene: TRBJ2-3
clone size: .
CDR3 protein: CASSQGGSGTDTQYF
CDR3 DNA: TGTGCCAGCAGCCAAGGGGGTAGTGGGACAGATACGCAGTATTTT

D gene: TRBD1
V gene: TRBV5-1
J gene: TRBJ1-2
clone size: once
CDR3 protein: CASSPSTGVGYTF
CDR3 DNA: TGCGCCAGCAGCCCATCAACAGGGGTCGGCTACACCTTC

D gene: TRBD2
V gene: TRBV6-5
J gene: TRBJ2-7
clone size: .
CDR3 protein: CASRRTSGDSYEQYF
CDR3 DNA: TGTGCCAGCAGGCGTACTAGCGGGGACTCCTACGAGCAGTACTTC

D gene: .
V gene: TRBV18
J gene: TRBJ1-5
clone size: .
CDR3 protein: CASSRANQRDQPQHF
CDR3 DNA: TGTGCCAGCTCACGAGCCAACCAACGAGATCAGCCCCAGCATTTT

D gene: .
V gene: TRBV30
J gene: TRBJ1-2
clone size: once
CDR3 protein: CAWSVAGNYGYTF
CDR3 DNA: TGTGCCTGGAGTGTGGCGGGGAACTATGGCTACACCTTC

D gene: TRBD2
V gene: TRBV13
J gene: TRBJ2-1
clone size: many
CDR3 protein: CASSPGLAGNNEQFF
CDR3 DNA: TGTGCCAGCAGCCCCGGACTAGCGGGGAACAATGAGCAGTTCTTC

D gene: .
V gene: TRBV27
J gene: TRBJ2-2
clone size: .
CDR3 protein: CASSLAGTGWNTGELFF
CDR3 DNA: TGTGCCAGCAGTCTCGCAGGGACGGGATGGAACACCGGGGAGCTGTTTTTT

D gene: .
V gene: TRBV7-2
J gene: TRBJ2-5
clone size: once
CDR3 protein: CASSLGGTGQETQYF
CDR3 DNA: TGTGCCAGCAGCTTAGGAGGGACTGGCCAAGAGACCCAGTACTTC

D gene: TRBD1
V gene: TRBV19
J gene: TRBJ1-6
clone size: .
CDR3 protein: CASSGTGGNSPLHF
CDR3 DNA: TGTGCCAGTAGTGGGACAGGGGGGAATTCACCCCTCCACTTT

D gene: .
V gene: TRBV25-1
J gene: TRBJ2-3
clone size: .
CDR3 protein: CASSETGSTDTQYF
CDR3 DNA: TGTGCCAGCAGTGAAACAGGATCCACAGATACGCAGTATTTT

D gene: .
V gene: TRBV7-9
J gene: TRBJ1-1
clone size: .
CDR3 protein: CASSALRGNTEAFF
CDR3 DNA: TGTGCCAGCAGCGCCTTAAGGGGGAACACTGAAGCTTTCTTT

D gene: TRBD1
V gene: TRBV2
J gene: TRBJ1-1
clone size: .
CDR3 protein: CASRQGQGARYTEAFF
CDR3 DNA: TGTGCCAGCAGGCAAGGGCAGGGGGCACGGTACACTGAAGCTTTCTTT

D gene: .
V gene: TRBV30
J gene: TRBJ1-5
clone size: .
CDR3 protein: CAWSAGSNQPQHF
CDR3 DNA: TGTGCCTGGAGTGCGGGGAGCAATCAGCCCCAGCATTTT